This T cell receptor beta chain was observed in a study of cytomegalovirus exposure and HLA in healthy donors. Study overall: Some 77 million unique TCRs from HLA-typed donors were held in an early release of data.

Study-wide results and caveats: Previous analysis showed most TCR beta V segments were productive about 87% or about 30% of the time.

Notes on this clone: Its antigen is as yet unknown.

Each donor's status was that of a healthy bone marrow donor. PCR involved 60 Vbeta and 13 Jbeta primers. Data came from immunoSEQ multiplex PCR; TCRdb stores just in-frame clones and leaves some out. The sample consists of 180,000 or so clones, roughly 80% of them appearing once. The CDR3 contains 13 residues. Germline CDR1 and CDR2: SQVTM and ANQGSEA. Unmatched junction bases numbered 12, after V lost 6 bases and J lost 7 bases. This TCR was sampled from a female donor in good health and CMV-seronegative. The sample consisted of PBMCs. This chain connects TRBV29-1 to TRBJ2-7, with 7 bases identical to TRBD1. CDR3 region: CSVVHLGGIEQYF. Written as DNA, the CDR3 is TGCAGCGTCGTACACCTAGGGGGCATTGAGCAGTACTTC.